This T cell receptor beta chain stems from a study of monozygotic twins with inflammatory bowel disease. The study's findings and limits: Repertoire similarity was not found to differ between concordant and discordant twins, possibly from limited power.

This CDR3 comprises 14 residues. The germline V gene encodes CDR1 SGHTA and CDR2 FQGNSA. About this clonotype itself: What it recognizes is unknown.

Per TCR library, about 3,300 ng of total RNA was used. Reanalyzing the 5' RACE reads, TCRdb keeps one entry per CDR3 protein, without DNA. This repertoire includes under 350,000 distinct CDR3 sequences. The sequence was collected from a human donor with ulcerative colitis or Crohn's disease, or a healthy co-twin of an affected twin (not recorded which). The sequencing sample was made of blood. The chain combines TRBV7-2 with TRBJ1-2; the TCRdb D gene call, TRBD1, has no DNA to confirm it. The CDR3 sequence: CASSKDGGAKGYTF.